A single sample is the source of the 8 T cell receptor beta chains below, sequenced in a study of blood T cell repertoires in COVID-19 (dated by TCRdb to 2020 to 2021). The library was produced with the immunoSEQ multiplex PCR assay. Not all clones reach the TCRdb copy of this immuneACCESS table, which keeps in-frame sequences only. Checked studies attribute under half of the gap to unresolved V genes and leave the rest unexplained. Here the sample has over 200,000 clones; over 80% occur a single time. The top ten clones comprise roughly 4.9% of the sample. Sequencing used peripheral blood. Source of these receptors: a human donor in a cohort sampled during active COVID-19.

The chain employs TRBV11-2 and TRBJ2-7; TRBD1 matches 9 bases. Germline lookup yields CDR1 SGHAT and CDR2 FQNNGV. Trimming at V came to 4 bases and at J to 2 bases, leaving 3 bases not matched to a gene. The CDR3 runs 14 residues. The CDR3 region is CASSSRDRAYEQYF. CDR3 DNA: TGTGCCAGCAGCTCCCGGGACAGGGCCTACGAGCAGTACTTC.

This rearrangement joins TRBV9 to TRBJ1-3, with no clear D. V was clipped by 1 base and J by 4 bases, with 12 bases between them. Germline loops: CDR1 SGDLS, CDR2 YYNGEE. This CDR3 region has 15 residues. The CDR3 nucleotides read TGTGCCAGCAGCGTATCGGGTGGTCGGGGAAACACCATATATTTT. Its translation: CASSVSGGRGNTIYF.

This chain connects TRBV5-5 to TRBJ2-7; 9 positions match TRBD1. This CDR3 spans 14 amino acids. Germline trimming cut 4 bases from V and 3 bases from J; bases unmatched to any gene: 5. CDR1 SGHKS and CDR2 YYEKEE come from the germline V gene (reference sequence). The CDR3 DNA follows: TGTGCCAGCAGCCACGGGACAGGGAACTACGAGCAGTACTTC. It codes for CASSHGTGNYEQYF.

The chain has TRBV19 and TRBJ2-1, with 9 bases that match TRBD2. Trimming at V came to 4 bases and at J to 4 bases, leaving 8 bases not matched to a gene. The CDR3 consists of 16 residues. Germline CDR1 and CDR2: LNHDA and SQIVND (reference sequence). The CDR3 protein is CASSTSGIQGYNEQFF. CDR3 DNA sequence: TGTGCCAGTAGTACTAGCGGGATCCAAGGATACAATGAGCAGTTCTTC. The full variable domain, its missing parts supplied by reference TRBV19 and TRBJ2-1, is DGGITQSPKYLFRKEGQNVTLSCEQNLNHDAMYWYRQDPGQGLRLIYYSQIVNDFQKGDIAEGYSVSREKKESFPLTVTSAQKNPTAFYLCASSTSGIQGYNEQFFGPGTRLTVL.

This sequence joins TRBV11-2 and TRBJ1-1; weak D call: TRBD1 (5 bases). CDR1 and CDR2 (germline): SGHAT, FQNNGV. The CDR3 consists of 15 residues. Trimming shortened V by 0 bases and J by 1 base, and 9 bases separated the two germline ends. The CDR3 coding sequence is TGTGCCAGCAGCTTAGACAGGGTTTCGAACACTGAAGCTTTCTTT. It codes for CASSLDRVSNTEAFF.

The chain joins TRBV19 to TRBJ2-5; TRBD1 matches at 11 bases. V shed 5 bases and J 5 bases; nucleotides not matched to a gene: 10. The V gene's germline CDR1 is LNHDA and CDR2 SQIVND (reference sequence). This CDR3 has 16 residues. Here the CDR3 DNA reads TGTGCCAGTAGTCCTTCTGGACAGGGGGCTCGGGAGACCCAGTACTTC. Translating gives CASSPSGQGARETQYF.

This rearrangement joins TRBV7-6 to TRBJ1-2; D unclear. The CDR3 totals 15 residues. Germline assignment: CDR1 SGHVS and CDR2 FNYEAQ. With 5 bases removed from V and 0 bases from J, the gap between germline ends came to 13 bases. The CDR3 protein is CASSPHPVPNYGYTF. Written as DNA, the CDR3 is TGTGCCAGCAGCCCCCACCCGGTCCCTAACTATGGCTACACCTTC. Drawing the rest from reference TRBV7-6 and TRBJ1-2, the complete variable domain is GAGVSQSPRYKVTKRGQDVALRCDPISGHVSLYWYRQALGQGPEFLTYFNYEAQQDKSGLPNDRFSAERPEGSISTLTIQRTEQRDSAMYRCASSPHPVPNYGYTFGSGTRLTVV.

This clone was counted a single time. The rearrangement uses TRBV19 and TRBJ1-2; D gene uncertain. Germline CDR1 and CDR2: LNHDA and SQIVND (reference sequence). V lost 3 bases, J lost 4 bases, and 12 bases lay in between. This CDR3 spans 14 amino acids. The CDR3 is CASSIPGRRYGYTF. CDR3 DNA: TGTGCCAGTAGTATCCCCGGCAGGCGCTATGGCTACACCTTC. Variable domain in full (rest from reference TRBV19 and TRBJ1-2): DGGITQSPKYLFRKEGQNVTLSCEQNLNHDAMYWYRQDPGQGLRLIYYSQIVNDFQKGDIAEGYSVSREKKESFPLTVTSAQKNPTAFYLCASSIPGRRYGYTFGSGTRLTVV.